One and the same sample provided the 10 T cell receptor beta chains below, sequenced in a study of patients and donors after allogeneic stem cell transplantation. TCRdb independently ran MiXCR on the RT-PCR reads; one entry per CDR3 protein. This sample has about 200,000 distinct CDR3 sequences, with roughly 38% found just once. Sequences were obtained from blood, either unsorted or a sorted T cell fraction (not recorded which). All receptors come from a human donor who was either an allogeneic HSCT recipient or a stem cell or donor lymphocyte infusion donor (not recorded which). It is not recorded whose cells these are; they may come from a transplant donor.

In this sample, this clonotype turned up a few times. The chain is built from TRBV12-3 or TRBV12-4 and TRBJ1-1, with D unclear. The CDR3 totals 12 residues. V was shortened by 5 bases and J by 6 bases, with 10 bases between the two germline ends. CDR3 protein: CASSPGFSEAFF. In DNA form, the CDR3 reads TGTGCCAGCAGTCCGGGATTTTCTGAAGCTTTCTTT.

This clonotype came up a few times. This chain links TRBV30 with TRBJ1-5; 8 positions match TRBD1. CDR3 length equals 13 residues. V trimming: 3 bases; J trimming: 5 bases; junction bases outside the gene matches: 3. Germline CDR1 is GTSNPN and CDR2 is SVGIG (reference sequence). CDR3: CAWRDRGDQPQHF. CDR3 coding DNA: TGTGCCTGGAGAGACAGGGGAGATCAGCCCCAGCATTTT.

This clonotype showed up just a few times. CDR3 DNA sequence: TGCAGCGTTGAATATGTGGCAGGGGGAGTAGTTCAGTACTTC. It translates to CSVEYVAGGVVQYF. V and J are TRBV29-1 and TRBJ2-4, with 7 bases matching TRBD1. V lost 2 bases, J lost 11 bases, and 12 bases stayed unmatched. Germline V gene lookup returns CDR1 SQVTM and CDR2 ANQGSEA. This CDR3 spans 14 amino acids.

This clonotype has only a few counts. The chain employs TRBV12-3 or TRBV12-4 and TRBJ1-1, with 10 bases fitting TRBD1. This CDR3 spans 13 amino acids. V gave up 6 bases and J gave up 5 bases; unmatched junction bases: 3. The CDR3 reads CASRRGQGTEAFF. In DNA form, the CDR3 reads TGTGCCAGCAGGCGGGGACAGGGGACTGAAGCTTTCTTT.

In the case of this clonotype: A read error may explain this, as a much larger clone is one base away. CDR3 nucleotides: TGTGCCAGCAGCTTAGACAGGCACTATGGCTACACCTTC. Translating gives CASSLDRHYGYTF. The chain uses TRBV11-2 and TRBJ1-2; D not resolved. CDR3 size: 13 residues. Germline V gives CDR1 SGHAT, CDR2 FQNNGV. The ends were cut back, 0 bases at V and 3 bases at J, with 5 bases in the middle.

V and J are TRBV24-1 and TRBJ2-7; the D gene is possibly TRBD1 (5 bases). The CDR3 runs to 13 residues. CDR1 and CDR2 (germline): KGHDR, SFDVKD. V was clipped by 9 bases and J by 1 base, with 12 bases between them. The CDR3 here is CATSPPGSYEQYF. The CDR3 bases are TGTGCCACCTCTCCCCCAGGGTCCTACGAGCAGTACTTC.

The chain is built from TRBV27 and TRBJ2-1; possibly TRBD2 for D (6 bases). The CDR3 runs to 15 residues. CDR1 and CDR2 (germline): MNHEY, SMNVEV (reference sequence). Trimming took off 7 bases at V and 6 bases at J, with 19 bases between the two ends. The DNA of the CDR3 is TGTGCCAGCACCCTTATGCGGGACTTTCCCAATGAGCAGTTCTTC. This sequence encodes CASTLMRDFPNEQFF.

V usage is TRBV3-1 and J usage is TRBJ1-1, with D unresolved. Trimming removed 0 bases from V and 6 bases from J, with 8 bases in between. This CDR3 comprises 13 residues. Germline V gene lookup returns CDR1 LGHDT and CDR2 YNNKEL (reference sequence). The CDR3 spells CASSQEIGSEAFF. CDR3 nucleotides: TGTGCCAGCAGCCAAGAAATAGGGTCTGAAGCTTTCTTT.

The chain links TRBV5-1 to TRBJ1-2; D not resolved. CDR1 and CDR2 (germline): SGHRS, YFSETQ. Deletions cut 2 bases from V and 6 bases from J, with 8 bases between. CDR3 length: 12 residues. Written as DNA, the CDR3 is TGCGCCAGCAGCTTACGTGACCATGGCTACACCTTC. Translated, it gives CASSLRDHGYTF.

The chain has TRBV27 and TRBJ2-7; 9 nucleotides agree with TRBD1. This CDR3 is built from 15 residues. Unmatched junction bases numbered 8, after V lost 4 bases and J lost 4 bases. Germline V CDR1 and CDR2: MNHEY, SMNVEV (reference sequence). As DNA, the CDR3 is TGTGCCAGCAGTTCCCGGACAGGGGATGAATACGAGCAGTACTTC. It yields the protein CASSSRTGDEYEQYF.